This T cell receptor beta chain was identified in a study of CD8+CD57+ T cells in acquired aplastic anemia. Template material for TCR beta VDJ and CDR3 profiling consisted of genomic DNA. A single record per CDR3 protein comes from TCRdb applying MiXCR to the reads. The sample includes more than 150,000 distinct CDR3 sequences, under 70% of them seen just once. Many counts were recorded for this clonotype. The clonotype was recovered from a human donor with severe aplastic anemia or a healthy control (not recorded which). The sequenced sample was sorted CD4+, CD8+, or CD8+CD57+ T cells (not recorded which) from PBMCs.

CDR3 region: CASSLAFGGTEAFF. The CDR3 coding sequence is TGCGCCAGCAGCTTGGCCTTTGGTGGGACTGAAGCTTTCTTT. The chain combines TRBV5-1 with TRBJ1-1; D is ambiguous. CDR1 and CDR2 (germline): SGHRS, YFSETQ. With 0 bases removed from V and 5 bases from J, the gap between germline ends came to 11 bases. The CDR3 covers 14 residues.